This is a list of T cell receptor beta chains from one sample in a study of metastatic and nonmetastatic thyroid tumors. From the PCR reads, TCRdb re-called clones with MiXCR. Of 26,000 or so clones listed, over 12% are singletons. Specimen: blood. Source of these receptors: a male donor with papillary thyroid cancer or a benign thyroid nodule (not recorded which). Some clones in this sample may be carry-over from other donors' samples. Both conserved end residues are part of each CDR3. A D gene is named only where the DNA matches it firmly. A row's size may be missing; if present it is once, few, many or a size class.

d_call: .; clone_size: many; j_call: TRBJ1-1; v_call: TRBV4-1; cdr3_nt: TGCGCCAGCAGCCAAGACCGCATGAACACTGAAGCTTTCTTT; cdr3_aa: CASSQDRMNTEAFF
d_call: .; clone_size: many; j_call: TRBJ2-2; v_call: TRBV5-4; cdr3_nt: TGTGCCAGCAGCCCCCCCGGAACGAACACCGGGGAGCTGTTTTTT; cdr3_aa: CASSPPGTNTGELFF
d_call: TRBD1; clone_size: .; j_call: TRBJ1-6; v_call: TRBV27; cdr3_nt: TGTGCCAGCAGTGACGATCGGACAGGGTCTTCACCCCTCCACTTT; cdr3_aa: CASSDDRTGSSPLHF
d_call: TRBD2; clone_size: many; j_call: TRBJ2-3; v_call: TRBV28; cdr3_nt: TGTGCCAGCAGTCCCCCCTGGGCGGCCTGGGGGGGTACGCAGTATTTT; cdr3_aa: CASSPPWAAWGGTQYF
d_call: .; clone_size: many; j_call: TRBJ2-7; v_call: TRBV19; cdr3_nt: TGTGCCTCCCCCAACAGGGTTCAGTGCGAGCAGTACTTC; cdr3_aa: CASPNRVQCEQYF
d_call: .; clone_size: many; j_call: TRBJ2-7; v_call: TRBV19; cdr3_nt: TGTGCCAGTAGTAATGCAGTCGGCGCATACGAGCAGTACTTC; cdr3_aa: CASSNAVGAYEQYF
d_call: TRBD1; clone_size: many; j_call: TRBJ1-3; v_call: TRBV4-1; cdr3_nt: TGCGCCAGCAGCCAAGATCGGGGGACAGGCCGCCGCTCTGGAAACACCATATATTTT; cdr3_aa: CASSQDRGTGRRSGNTIYF
d_call: .; clone_size: .; j_call: TRBJ2-1; v_call: TRBV6-1; cdr3_nt: TGTGCCAGCATAGGGGACCCATGGGATGATCAGTTCTTC; cdr3_aa: CASIGDPWDDQFF
d_call: .; clone_size: many; j_call: TRBJ2-1; v_call: TRBV7-3; cdr3_nt: TGTGCCAGCAGCTCGGGACGAGAGCAGTTCTTC; cdr3_aa: CASSSGREQFF
d_call: .; clone_size: .; j_call: TRBJ2-7; v_call: TRBV14; cdr3_nt: TGTGCCAGCAGCCCCAGGAGGGGGGGGTACTTTGGTGAGCAGTACTTC; cdr3_aa: CASSPRRGGYFGEQYF
d_call: .; clone_size: many; j_call: TRBJ2-3; v_call: TRBV11-2; cdr3_nt: TGTGCCAGCAGCCCACCCAGTGGGGGCCCGCAGTATTTT; cdr3_aa: CASSPPSGGPQYF
d_call: .; clone_size: many; j_call: TRBJ1-2; v_call: TRBV7-8; cdr3_nt: TGTGCCAGCAGCTTAGCTGGGTCTGGCTACACCTTC; cdr3_aa: CASSLAGSGYTF
d_call: TRBD2; clone_size: many; j_call: TRBJ2-7; v_call: TRBV7-2; cdr3_nt: TGTGCCAGCAGCTTAGCGGCTAGCGGAACATACGAGCAGTACTTC; cdr3_aa: CASSLAASGTYEQYF
d_call: .; clone_size: many; j_call: TRBJ1-2; v_call: TRBV3-1; cdr3_nt: TGTGCCAGCAGCCAAGAACGGCAGGTATATGGCTACACCTTC; cdr3_aa: CASSQERQVYGYTF
d_call: .; clone_size: many; j_call: TRBJ1-1; v_call: TRBV19; cdr3_nt: TGTGCCAGTAGTATTCAGAGGGGGACTGAAGCTTTCTTT; cdr3_aa: CASSIQRGTEAFF
d_call: .; clone_size: .; j_call: TRBJ1-6; v_call: TRBV20-1; cdr3_nt: TGCAATGCTCCGTTCCACTCGGGGCCTAATTCACCCCTCCACTTT; cdr3_aa: CNAPFHSGPNSPLHF
d_call: .; clone_size: many; j_call: TRBJ2-1; v_call: TRBV19; cdr3_nt: TGTGCCAGTAGTCTGGACAATGAGCAGTTCTTC; cdr3_aa: CASSLDNEQFF
d_call: .; clone_size: many; j_call: TRBJ1-1; v_call: TRBV7-8; cdr3_nt: TGTGCCAGCAGCTCCTACGGTGGGAGAAATGAAGCTTTCTTT; cdr3_aa: CASSSYGGRNEAFF
d_call: .; clone_size: few; j_call: TRBJ2-7; v_call: TRBV6-1; cdr3_nt: TGTGCCAGCCACCTCGCGGGTTCCCAGGGAGAGCAGTACTTC; cdr3_aa: CASHLAGSQGEQYF
d_call: TRBD2; clone_size: many; j_call: TRBJ2-7; v_call: TRBV10-3; cdr3_nt: TGTGCCATCAGGGGGAGCGGGGACTCCTACGAGCAGTACTTC; cdr3_aa: CAIRGSGDSYEQYF
d_call: TRBD1; clone_size: many; j_call: TRBJ1-5; v_call: TRBV11-1; cdr3_nt: TGTGCCAGCAGCCTAGCGGTGGGGACAGATAGCAATCAGCCCCAGCATTTT; cdr3_aa: CASSLAVGTDSNQPQHF
d_call: TRBD1; clone_size: many; j_call: TRBJ1-2; v_call: TRBV5-1; cdr3_nt: TGCGCCAGCAGCTTGGCCCCGGGGACAGGGTTTAACTATGGCTACACCTTC; cdr3_aa: CASSLAPGTGFNYGYTF
d_call: .; clone_size: few; j_call: TRBJ2-5; v_call: TRBV6-5; cdr3_nt: TGTGCCAGCAGTTACTTGGGATACTATACCCAGTACTTC; cdr3_aa: CASSYLGYYTQYF
d_call: TRBD1; clone_size: many; j_call: TRBJ2-7; v_call: TRBV2; cdr3_nt: TGTGCCAGCAGGGGGGACAGGCGCTCAGGAGAGCAGTACTTC; cdr3_aa: CASRGDRRSGEQYF
d_call: .; clone_size: medium-sized; j_call: TRBJ2-1; v_call: TRBV5-1; cdr3_nt: TGCGCCAGCACCTCCTGGGGCAGGGACCATGAGCAGTTCTTC; cdr3_aa: CASTSWGRDHEQFF
d_call: .; clone_size: few; j_call: TRBJ2-7; v_call: TRBV6-2/TRBV6-3; cdr3_nt: TGTGCCAGCAGTTACTCCGCTGGGGAGCAGTACTTC; cdr3_aa: CASSYSAGEQYF
d_call: .; clone_size: many; j_call: TRBJ2-2; v_call: TRBV2; cdr3_nt: TGTGCCAGCAGTGAATCGATGGCCGGGGAGCTGTTTTTT; cdr3_aa: CASSESMAGELFF
d_call: .; clone_size: many; j_call: TRBJ1-1; v_call: TRBV11-2; cdr3_nt: TGTGCCAGCAGCTTAGGGACTGAAGCTTTCTTT; cdr3_aa: CASSLGTEAFF
d_call: TRBD2; clone_size: many; j_call: TRBJ2-1; v_call: TRBV20-1; cdr3_nt: TGCAGTGCCACTCTGTGGGGACTAGTTGGCAATGAGCAGTTCTTC; cdr3_aa: CSATLWGLVGNEQFF
d_call: TRBD1; clone_size: .; j_call: TRBJ1-3; v_call: TRBV6-2/TRBV6-3; cdr3_nt: TGTGCCGGAGGACAGGGCTCTGGAAACACCATATATTTT; cdr3_aa: CAGGQGSGNTIYF
d_call: .; clone_size: many; j_call: TRBJ1-1; v_call: TRBV12-3/TRBV12-4; cdr3_nt: TGTGCCAGCAGTCCAGGGACGGTGAACACTGAAGCTTTCTTT; cdr3_aa: CASSPGTVNTEAFF
d_call: .; clone_size: many; j_call: TRBJ1-1; v_call: TRBV9; cdr3_nt: TGTGCCAGCAGCCCACGTGGGGCTGCTGACCCTGAAGCTTTCTTT; cdr3_aa: CASSPRGAADPEAFF
d_call: TRBD2; clone_size: many; j_call: TRBJ2-1; v_call: TRBV5-1; cdr3_nt: TGCGCCAGCAGCTTGGGGCTAGCGGGGTACAATGAGCAGTTCTTC; cdr3_aa: CASSLGLAGYNEQFF
d_call: TRBD2; clone_size: .; j_call: TRBJ2-7; v_call: TRBV20-1; cdr3_nt: TGCAGTGTCACTAGGGTTCTAGCGGGAGTCCCCTACGAGCAGTACTTC; cdr3_aa: CSVTRVLAGVPYEQYF
d_call: .; clone_size: many; j_call: TRBJ2-3; v_call: TRBV11-3; cdr3_nt: TGTGCCAGCAGCTTGGGACGGTCCATGCCTAGCACAGATACGCAGTATTTT; cdr3_aa: CASSLGRSMPSTDTQYF
d_call: .; clone_size: .; j_call: TRBJ2-7; v_call: TRBV20-1; cdr3_nt: TGCAGTGCTAGAGTAAGCGTTTCCTACGAGCAGTACTTC; cdr3_aa: CSARVSVSYEQYF
d_call: TRBD1; clone_size: many; j_call: TRBJ2-2; v_call: TRBV5-4; cdr3_nt: TGTGCCAGCAGCGCAGGGGGCGCGACGCGGAACACCGGGGAGCTGTTTTTT; cdr3_aa: CASSAGGATRNTGELFF
d_call: TRBD1; clone_size: many; j_call: TRBJ1-5; v_call: TRBV2; cdr3_nt: TGTGCCAGCACCTCTTCAGGGGGGTTTAGCAATCAGCCCCAGCATTTT; cdr3_aa: CASTSSGGFSNQPQHF
d_call: .; clone_size: .; j_call: TRBJ2-1; v_call: TRBV11-2; cdr3_nt: TGTGCCAGCAGCTTATTTTCCATGTACAATGAGCAGTTCTTC; cdr3_aa: CASSLFSMYNEQFF
d_call: TRBD2; clone_size: many; j_call: TRBJ2-7; v_call: TRBV11-1; cdr3_nt: TGTGCCAGCAGCTTAGACAGGAGCGGGGCCTACGAGCAGTACTTC; cdr3_aa: CASSLDRSGAYEQYF
d_call: TRBD1; clone_size: many; j_call: TRBJ1-5; v_call: TRBV20-1; cdr3_nt: TGCAGTGCTTCCTCCGGGACAGGGAGTTACGGCAATCAGCCCCAGCATTTT; cdr3_aa: CSASSGTGSYGNQPQHF
d_call: .; clone_size: .; j_call: TRBJ2-1; v_call: TRBV20-1; cdr3_nt: TGCAGTTCCCCCGCCCCCGGGGTGCAGTTCTTC; cdr3_aa: CSSPAPGVQFF
d_call: .; clone_size: once; j_call: TRBJ2-2; v_call: TRBV5-8; cdr3_nt: TGTGCCAGCAGCTTGAAGGGGGGAACCGGGGAGCTGTTTTTT; cdr3_aa: CASSLKGGTGELFF
d_call: .; clone_size: many; j_call: TRBJ2-3; v_call: TRBV6-5; cdr3_nt: TGTGCCAGCAGTTACTCTGGCGCAGATACGCAGTATTTT; cdr3_aa: CASSYSGADTQYF
d_call: .; clone_size: few; j_call: TRBJ2-7; v_call: TRBV5-6; cdr3_nt: TGTGCCAGCAGCTTGCCAGGCACATACGAGCAGTACTTC; cdr3_aa: CASSLPGTYEQYF
d_call: .; clone_size: .; j_call: TRBJ1-5; v_call: TRBV2; cdr3_nt: TGTGCCAGCCGTGGGCGGACGGGGCCTCAGCATTTT; cdr3_aa: CASRGRTGPQHF
d_call: .; clone_size: many; j_call: TRBJ1-5; v_call: TRBV4-1; cdr3_nt: TGCGCCAGCAGCCAAGATAGGACCGGAGGGCAGCCCCAGCATTTT; cdr3_aa: CASSQDRTGGQPQHF
d_call: TRBD2; clone_size: many; j_call: TRBJ2-1; v_call: TRBV7-9; cdr3_nt: TGTGCCAGCAGCTTAGGTTCAGCGCTAGCGGGAGTTGGTGAGCAGTTCTTC; cdr3_aa: CASSLGSALAGVGEQFF
d_call: .; clone_size: .; j_call: TRBJ2-1; v_call: TRBV5-1; cdr3_nt: TGCGCCAGCAGACTGTGGACGGGGGTCAATGAGCAGTTCTTC; cdr3_aa: CASRLWTGVNEQFF
d_call: TRBD1; clone_size: many; j_call: TRBJ1-2; v_call: TRBV19; cdr3_nt: TGTGCCAGTACCATGACAGGGGGCGACTATGGCTACACCTTC; cdr3_aa: CASTMTGGDYGYTF
d_call: .; clone_size: many; j_call: TRBJ2-1; v_call: TRBV6-1; cdr3_nt: TGTGCCAGCAGCCTCGGGGTAGCGTCCAATGAGCAGTTCTTC; cdr3_aa: CASSLGVASNEQFF
d_call: .; clone_size: many; j_call: TRBJ2-7; v_call: TRBV19; cdr3_nt: TGTGCCAGTGGGGGCAGGGGTGACGAGCAGTACTTC; cdr3_aa: CASGGRGDEQYF
d_call: TRBD2; clone_size: many; j_call: TRBJ2-5; v_call: TRBV10-2; cdr3_nt: TGCGCCAGCAGTGAAGAATCGGGACTAGCGGGGGATCGGAAGCGGGAGACCCAGTACTTC; cdr3_aa: CASSEESGLAGDRKRETQYF